Here is one TCR beta chain with its context. Its antigen target is currently unknown. Per-nucleotide qualities are absent, and no much larger clonotype sits a single base away. The CDR3 measures 13 amino acids from cysteine to phenylalanine. This entry keeps only the CDR3 DNA: 39 bases, framed from base 1. Trimming at the junction amounts to 7 bases on V and 6 bases on J, and the germline ends lie 15 bases apart. Looking up the germline V gene yields CDR1 MNHEY and CDR2 SVGAGI. The source of the sample is a study of vaccination effects on CD4 cells after COVID-19 (dated 2022 in TCRdb). Regarding the complete study: Participants received two doses of either the BNT162b2 or the mRNA-1273 mRNA SARS-CoV-2 vaccine. Pre-vaccine samples from a couple of convalescent patients were drawn 16 days and one week before the first dose, 142 and 148 days after COVID-19 diagnosis. The study compared SARS-CoV-2 spike-specific CD4+ TCR repertoires before and after mRNA vaccination in COVID-19 convalescent patients and infection-naive vaccine recipients. The Oncomine TCR Beta short-read assay on an Illumina iSeq 100 was used to sequence cultures from other donors in the study. A total of roughly 9 COVID-19 convalescent patients and a handful of SARS-CoV-2-naive healthy vaccine recipients were included in the full study.

In the ViraFEST assay, PBMC were stimulated with viral peptide pools, and antigen-specific CD4+ T cell clonotypes were then identified by expansion using TCR sequencing. After around eleven days of culture, CD4+ T cells were isolated with the EasySep CD4+ T cell isolation kit. Convalescent patients had PCR-confirmed SARS-CoV-2 infection between March and December 2020, before Alpha, Beta and Delta variants emerged in the United States. Each well held fewer than 2.5 million PBMC cultured in IMDM containing approximately 5.2% human AB serum, 8 to 10 IU/ml IL-2 and gentamicin, along with approximately 10 ug/ml peptides. Half of the culture medium was replaced with fresh IL-2-containing medium on days 3 and 7. Unless noted otherwise, every peptide stimulation condition was cultured in triplicate wells. PBMC were separated from whole blood using Ficoll-Paque Plus gradient centrifugation and were then either cryopreserved at -140C or used fresh. The spike proteins of SARS-CoV-2 and of the common cold coronaviruses HCoV-NL63, HCoV-OC43 and HCoV-229E were spanned by overlapping peptide pools. Genomic DNA was extracted from cultured CD4+ T cells with the QIAamp micro DNA kit.

What the research found in general, with its limitations: At late post-vaccination timepoints, both infection-induced and vaccine-induced clones showed marked clonal contraction, consistent with waning T cell responses. Only a small number of convalescent patients were included, and no early post-infection timepoints were available, which limited the study. In convalescent patients, the post-vaccine spike-reactive repertoire was composed mainly of new vaccine-induced clones that were largely distinct from infection-induced clones.

Library preparation used the immunoSEQ multiplex PCR assay. TCR beta CDR3 sequencing was performed on DNA from the cultured, isolated CD4+ T cells. As for the original processing: The analysis removed non-productive TCR sequences, trimmed reads to the CDR3 region, and retained only CDR3s that were 7 or more amino acids long. Antigen-specific clonotypes were identified with the MANAFEST web app by comparing expansion in peptide wells against reference cultures. To be called positive, a clone needed expansion at FDR<0.05 compared with the reference and with all other wells, an odds ratio greater than 5, and a frequency greater than 0.1% in two replicate wells. A clonotype was defined as cross-reactive if the clonotype was significantly expanded both in SARS-CoV-2 spike wells and in at least one common cold coronavirus spike condition. CDR3 similarity was assessed by Levenshtein distance with the stringdist R package, and unrooted trees were built with ape in R 3.6.1. TCRdb retrieved this table from immuneACCESS and kept in-frame rearrangements only. Not all clones are present; in checked studies, unresolved V genes account for under half, and no reason is known for the remainder. V, J and clone size are taken as reported in that table, and D and trimming were inferred from the DNA itself. The sample table contains tens of thousands of clones; only one count was recorded for about 73% of them. The ten biggest clones cover about a sixth of the sample.

The clonotype originates from a human donor who had a prior SARS-CoV-2 infection. Specimen: CD4+ T cells from PBMCs cultured with HCoV-NL63 spike peptides, collected before COVID-19 vaccination. Reading the label with the study, this specimen's cell subset or site is: HCoV-NL63 spike overlapping peptide pool stimulation. This receptor chain uses TRBV6-5 and TRBJ1-2; 5 matching bases give a weak D call of TRBD1. The CDR3 has the sequence CASKTHQGNGYTF. At the DNA level, the sequence is TGTGCCAGCAAGACTCATCAGGGTAATGGCTACACCTTC.